These 16 T cell receptor beta chains originate from one sample sequenced in a study of blood T cell repertoires in COVID-19. TCRdb's table, derived via immunoSEQ multiplex PCR, lists solely in-frame clones and lacks some. The data hold about 160,000 clones, with 84% observed a single time. Sequenced: peripheral blood. Every receptor here comes from a man between 18 and 35 years old with active or convalescent COVID-19.

This clone was found a few times. The chain employs TRBV4-2 and TRBJ1-2, with a weak D call TRBD1 (6 bases). The germline CDR1 and CDR2 sequences are LGHNA and YNFKEQ. V lost 4 bases and J 8 bases, leaving 17 bases between the germline ends. CDR3 length: 14 residues. In nucleotides, the CDR3 is TGTGCCAGCAGCCTTGATGGGGGGGCGGGAGGCTACACCTTC. This translates into CASSLDGGAGGYTF.

The rearrangement uses TRBV27 and TRBJ1-1, with no clear D. Germline CDR1 and CDR2: MNHEY and SMNVEV (reference sequence). Trimming removed 3 bases from V and 2 bases from J, with 7 bases in between. CDR3 length: 13 amino acids. The CDR3 protein is CASSFGLNTEAFF. In nucleotides, the CDR3 is TGTGCCAGCAGTTTTGGCCTTAACACTGAAGCTTTCTTT.

The V gene is TRBV4-2, the J gene TRBJ2-1; D may be TRBD2 (7 bases). The CDR3 is made up of 16 amino acids. Germline V gene lookup returns CDR1 LGHNA and CDR2 YNFKEQ. V was pared by 0 bases and J by 6 bases, with 15 bases between. This CDR3 is CASSQDLLGGGNEQFF. The CDR3 DNA is TGTGCCAGCAGCCAAGATCTGTTGGGAGGGGGCAATGAGCAGTTCTTC.

The gene calls are TRBV5-1 and TRBJ2-1; 8 bases agree with TRBD2. After removal of 1 base from V and 4 bases from J, the junction contained 7 bases not matched to a gene. This CDR3 is built from 16 residues. Germline loops: CDR1 SGHRS, CDR2 YFSETQ. The CDR3 sequence: CASSLQAGLGYNEQFF. The CDR3 DNA follows: TGCGCCAGCAGCTTGCAGGCGGGACTAGGATACAATGAGCAGTTCTTC.

The rearrangement joins TRBV11-2 to TRBJ1-2; D may be TRBD1 (6 bases). The CDR3 consists of 16 residues. Germline V gene sequence: CDR1 SGHAT, CDR2 FQNNGV. The V end was cut by 1 base, the J end by 4 bases, with 16 bases between. The CDR3 DNA follows: TGTGCCAGCAGCTTAGCCCAGACAGGTTTGGGCTATGGCTACACCTTC. It yields the protein CASSLAQTGLGYGYTF.

The CDR3 is CATTRAANEKLFF. CDR3 bases: TGTGCCACTACCAGGGCGGCTAATGAAAAACTGTTTTTT. The rearrangement links TRBV6-6 to TRBJ1-4; a weak D match, TRBD1 (5 bases). Germline CDR1 is MNHNY and CDR2 is SVGAGI (reference sequence). Trimming shortened V by 10 bases and J by 3 bases, and 12 bases separated the two germline ends. This CDR3 has 13 residues.

This sequence joins TRBV10-1 and TRBJ2-7, with D possibly TRBD2 on 5 matching bases. Germline V gives CDR1 WNHNN, CDR2 SYGVQD (reference sequence). Between the trimmed V and J ends, which lost 5 bases and 2 bases, there was a span of 13 bases. This CDR3 region has 14 residues. The CDR3 region has the DNA TGCGCCAGCAGTAACGGCCGGGGAGCCTACGAGCAGTACTTC. Encoded protein: CASSNGRGAYEQYF.

The rearrangement joins TRBV5-6 to TRBJ2-3, with 7 bases fitting TRBD2. Germline values: CDR1 SGHDT, CDR2 YYEEEE. V trimming: 0 bases; J trimming: 0 bases; junction bases outside the gene matches: 4. This CDR3 region has 16 residues. The CDR3 DNA is TGTGCCAGCAGCTTGGTCGTGACTAGCAGCACAGATACGCAGTATTTT. Protein product: CASSLVVTSSTDTQYF.

This chain links TRBV6-6 with TRBJ2-3, with D unclear. The CDR3 contains 12 residues. V was clipped by 3 bases and J by 6 bases, with 7 bases between them. Per the germline V gene, CDR1 is MNHNY and CDR2 is SVGAGI (reference sequence). The CDR3 sequence: CASSYVSDTQYF. CDR3 sequence (DNA): TGTGCCAGCAGTTATGTAAGCGATACGCAGTATTTT.

This clone has more than one count but fewer than ten. The chain combines TRBV19 with TRBJ2-1; 9 bases map to TRBD1. The CDR3 is 13 residues long. Germline CDR1 reads LNHDA; CDR2 reads SQIVND (reference sequence). V dropped 7 bases and J dropped 8; count of bases not matched to a gene: 6. The CDR3 region has the DNA TGTGCCAGTAAGAGACAGGGGGGGCATGAGCAGTTCTTC. Translating gives CASKRQGGHEQFF.

This chain connects TRBV20-1 to TRBJ1-1; 7 bases are shared with TRBD1. Looked up from germline, CDR1 is DFQATT and CDR2 is SNEGSKA (reference sequence). J was trimmed by 1 base and V by 3 bases; bases with no gene match: 5. The CDR3 runs 14 residues. The CDR3 sequence is CSASRNRGNTEAFF. The CDR3 nucleotides read TGCAGTGCTAGTAGGAACAGGGGGAACACTGAAGCTTTCTTT.

The chain uses TRBV5-1 and TRBJ2-5, with 8 bases identical to TRBD1. The V and J ends lost 2 bases and 4 bases, in that order; junction bases with no gene match: 10. CDR1 is SGHRS and CDR2 is YFSETQ in the germline V gene. The length of the CDR3 is 16 residues. CDR3 in amino acids: CASSFGTGGGSETQYF. The CDR3 region has the DNA TGCGCCAGCAGCTTCGGGACAGGCGGCGGATCAGAGACCCAGTACTTC.

The chain is built from TRBV2 and TRBJ2-7; 7 positions match TRBD1. The germline V gene encodes CDR1 SNHLY and CDR2 FYNNEI. There are 16 residues in the CDR3. V was clipped by 7 bases and J by 6 bases; unmatched bases: 18. For the CDR3, the DNA is TGTGCCAGCATTCCCGGGGAGACAGGGTTGGTGGGCGAGCAGTACTTC. This encodes CASIPGETGLVGEQYF. Using reference TRBV2 and TRBJ2-7 for the parts outside the CDR3, the full variable domain is EPEVTQTPSHQVTQMGQEVILRCVPISNHLYFYWYRQILGQKVEFLVSFYNNEISEKSEIFDDQFSVERPDGSNFTLKIRSTKLEDSAMYFCASIPGETGLVGEQYFGPGTRLTVT.

The V and J genes are TRBV2 and TRBJ2-2, with no clear D. V was shortened by 2 bases and J by 0 bases, with 7 bases between the two germline ends. Germline assignment: CDR1 SNHLY and CDR2 FYNNEI. The CDR3 loop spans 15 amino acids. The CDR3 reads CASSEFLTNTGELFF. Here the CDR3 DNA reads TGTGCCAGCAGTGAATTCCTAACGAACACCGGGGAGCTGTTTTTT.

Regarding this clone: Sequence at one end of the junction differs from germline and may be a read error. The chain is built from TRBV7-7 and TRBJ2-2, with 12 bases that match TRBD2. The CDR3 is 15 residues long. CDR1 and CDR2 (germline): SSHAT, FNYEAQ (reference sequence). The CDR3 loop reads CASSRLAGDTGELFF. CDR3 nucleotide sequence: TGTGCTAGCAGTCGACTAGCGGGAGACACCGGGGAGCTGTTTTTT.

This clone showed up just once. The rearrangement joins TRBV4-1 to TRBJ1-1; possibly TRBD1 for D (6 bases). The germline gives CDR1 MGHRA, CDR2 YSYEKL. V shed 4 bases and J shed 3 bases, with 21 bases lying between them. The CDR3 is 17 residues long. CDR3 loop: CASSRATAGGRDTEAFF. The CDR3 DNA follows: TGCGCCAGCAGCCGCGCCACCGCGGGGGGGCGGGACACTGAAGCTTTCTTT.